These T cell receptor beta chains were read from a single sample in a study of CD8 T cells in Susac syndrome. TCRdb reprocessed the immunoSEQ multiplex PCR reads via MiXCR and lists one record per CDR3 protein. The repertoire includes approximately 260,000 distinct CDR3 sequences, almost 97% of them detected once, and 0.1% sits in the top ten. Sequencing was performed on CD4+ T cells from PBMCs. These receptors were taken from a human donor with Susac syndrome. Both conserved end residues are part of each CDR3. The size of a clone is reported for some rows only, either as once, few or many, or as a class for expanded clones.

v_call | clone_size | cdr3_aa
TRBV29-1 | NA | CSVHDPVGDQETQYF
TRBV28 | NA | CASTLRLGTQETQYF
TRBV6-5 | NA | CASSYSYRQDTEAFF
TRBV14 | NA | CASSHHAGTGNEQYF
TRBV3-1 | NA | CASSPYRGSYEQYF
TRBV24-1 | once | CATSTGGSSYNEQFF
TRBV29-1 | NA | CSVDSRRVNTEAFF
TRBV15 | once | CATSRDGLGTGKETQYF
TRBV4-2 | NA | CASSQEHPSGIHNEQFF
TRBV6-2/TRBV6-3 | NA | CASSEGTSGNYQETQYF
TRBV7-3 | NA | CASSLTLRRDNEQFF
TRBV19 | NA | CASRFQETQYF
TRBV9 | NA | CASSKLSTGNGYGYTF
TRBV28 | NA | CASSLAGGPHEQYF
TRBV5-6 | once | CASSHGRGGYGYTF
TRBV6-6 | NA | CASNLLAGGPSEQFF
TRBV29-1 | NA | CSVGQGDGNTIYF
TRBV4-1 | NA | CASSQGRSGYGYTF
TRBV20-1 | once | CSAVRVGHEQFF
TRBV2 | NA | CASRGLRGNTEAFF
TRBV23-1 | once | CASSQWSQGNLSEAFF
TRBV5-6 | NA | CASSYAGLDEQYF
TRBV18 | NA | CASSPMTDEQFF
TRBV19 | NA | CASSWSFGQPQHF
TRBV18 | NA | CASSPLSSYEQYF
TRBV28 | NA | CASPPPGRTSGNTIYF
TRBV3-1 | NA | CASSRPKGEQYF
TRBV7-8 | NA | CASSQTRDGFYEQYF
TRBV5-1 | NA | CASSLRSQNTEAFF
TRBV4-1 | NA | CASSQDLAGWETQYF
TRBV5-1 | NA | CASSDAPSSAAYNEQFF
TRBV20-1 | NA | CSARAGGRLLEQYF
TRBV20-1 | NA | CSATQTAAGEKLFF
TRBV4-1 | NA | CASSLQGTETGTNYGYTF
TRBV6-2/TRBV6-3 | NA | CASSYGQVETQYF
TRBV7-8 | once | CASSPTGSTDTQYF
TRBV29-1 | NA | CSVNVAYNEQFF
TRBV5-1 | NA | CASSTGGDYGYTF
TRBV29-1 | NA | CSVGVGGQETQYF
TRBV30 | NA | CAWSVQGIEPQHF
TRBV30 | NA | CAWSVLGRGSYNEQFF
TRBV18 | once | CASSTGSNQPQHF
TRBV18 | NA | CASSSDPNYGYTF
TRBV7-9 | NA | CASSPRGTSSYNEQFF
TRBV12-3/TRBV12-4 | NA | CASSRDRVAGYTF
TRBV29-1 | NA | CSVPRDRDGDYGYTF
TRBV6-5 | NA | CASSYSVLEFYNEQFF
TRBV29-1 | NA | CSVRQEMGTSGRLSEQFF
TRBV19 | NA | CASRALAQETQYF
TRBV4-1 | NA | CASSPRTRTQSEQFF
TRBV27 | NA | CASAPGGADTQYF
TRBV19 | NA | CASSMRVYGYTF
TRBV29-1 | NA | CSVEDRGQSGANVLTF
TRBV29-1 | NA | CSVGQGFGYTF